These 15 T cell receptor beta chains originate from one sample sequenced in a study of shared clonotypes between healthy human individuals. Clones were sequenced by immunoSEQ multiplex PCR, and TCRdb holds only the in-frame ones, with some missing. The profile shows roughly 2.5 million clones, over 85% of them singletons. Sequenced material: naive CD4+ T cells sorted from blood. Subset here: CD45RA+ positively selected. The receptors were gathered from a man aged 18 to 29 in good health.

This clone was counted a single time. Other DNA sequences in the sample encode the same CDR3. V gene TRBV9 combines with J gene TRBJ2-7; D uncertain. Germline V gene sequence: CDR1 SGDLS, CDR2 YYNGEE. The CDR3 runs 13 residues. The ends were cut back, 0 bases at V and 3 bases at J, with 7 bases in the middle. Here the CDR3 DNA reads TGTGCCAGCAGCGTAGATGGCAGCTACGAGCAGTACTTC. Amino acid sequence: CASSVDGSYEQYF.

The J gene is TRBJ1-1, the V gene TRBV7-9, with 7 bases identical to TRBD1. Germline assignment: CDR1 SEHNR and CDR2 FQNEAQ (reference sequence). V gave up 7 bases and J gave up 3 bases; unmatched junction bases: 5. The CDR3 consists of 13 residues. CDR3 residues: CASTSGQYTEAFF. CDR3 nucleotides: TGTGCCAGCACCTCGGGACAGTACACTGAAGCTTTCTTT.

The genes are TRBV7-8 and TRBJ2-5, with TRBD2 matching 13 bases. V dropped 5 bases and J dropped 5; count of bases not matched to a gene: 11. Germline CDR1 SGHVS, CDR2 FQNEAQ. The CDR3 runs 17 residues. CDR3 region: CASSHRTSGGGVETQYF. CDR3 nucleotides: TGTGCCAGCAGCCACCGTACTAGCGGGGGGGGAGTTGAGACCCAGTACTTC.

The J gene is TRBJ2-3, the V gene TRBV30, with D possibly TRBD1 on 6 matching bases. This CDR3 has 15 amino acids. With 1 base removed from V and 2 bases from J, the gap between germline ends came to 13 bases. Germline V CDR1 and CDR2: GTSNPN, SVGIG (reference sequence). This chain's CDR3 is CAWSGGRGITDTQYF. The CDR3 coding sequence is TGTGCCTGGAGTGGGGGGCGAGGGATCACAGATACGCAGTATTTT.

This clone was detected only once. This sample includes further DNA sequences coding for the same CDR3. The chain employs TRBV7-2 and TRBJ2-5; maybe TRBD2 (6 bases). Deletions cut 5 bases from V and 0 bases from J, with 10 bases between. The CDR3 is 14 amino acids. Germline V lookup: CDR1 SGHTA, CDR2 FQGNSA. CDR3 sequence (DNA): TGTGCCAGCAGCCAATGGAGGGACCAAGAGACCCAGTACTTC. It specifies CASSQWRDQETQYF.

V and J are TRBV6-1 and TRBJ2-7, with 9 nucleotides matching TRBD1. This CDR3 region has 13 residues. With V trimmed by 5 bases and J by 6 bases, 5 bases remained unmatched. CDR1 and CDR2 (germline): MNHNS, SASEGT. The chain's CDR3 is CASSRQGGREQYF. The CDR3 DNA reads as TGTGCCAGCAGTCGACAGGGGGGCCGCGAGCAGTACTTC.

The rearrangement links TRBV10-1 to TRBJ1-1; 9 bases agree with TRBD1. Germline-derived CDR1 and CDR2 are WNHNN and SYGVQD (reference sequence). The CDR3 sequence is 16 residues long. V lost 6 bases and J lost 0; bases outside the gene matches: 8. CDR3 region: CASSRDRDHMNTEAFF. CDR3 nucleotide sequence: TGCGCCAGCAGCCGGGACAGGGACCACATGAACACTGAAGCTTTCTTT.

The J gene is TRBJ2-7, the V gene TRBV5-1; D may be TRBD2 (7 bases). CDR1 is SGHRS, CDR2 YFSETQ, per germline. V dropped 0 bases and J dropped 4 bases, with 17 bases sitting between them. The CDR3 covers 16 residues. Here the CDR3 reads CASSLEGGGPLYEQYF. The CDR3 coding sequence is TGCGCCAGCAGCTTGGAAGGGGGAGGGCCCCTATACGAGCAGTACTTC.

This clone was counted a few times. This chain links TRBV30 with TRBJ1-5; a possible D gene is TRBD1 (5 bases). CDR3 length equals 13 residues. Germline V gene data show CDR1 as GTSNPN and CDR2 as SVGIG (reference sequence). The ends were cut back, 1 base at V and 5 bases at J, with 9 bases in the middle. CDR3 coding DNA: TGTGCCTGGAGTGGGGACGGTTATCAGCCCCAGCATTTT. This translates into CAWSGDGYQPQHF.

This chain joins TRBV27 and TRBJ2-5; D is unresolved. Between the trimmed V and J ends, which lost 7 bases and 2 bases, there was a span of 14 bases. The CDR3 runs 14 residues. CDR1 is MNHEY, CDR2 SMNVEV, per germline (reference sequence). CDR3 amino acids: CASMPNRQQETQYF. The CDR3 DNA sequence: TGTGCCAGCATGCCCAACCGGCAGCAAGAGACCCAGTACTTC.

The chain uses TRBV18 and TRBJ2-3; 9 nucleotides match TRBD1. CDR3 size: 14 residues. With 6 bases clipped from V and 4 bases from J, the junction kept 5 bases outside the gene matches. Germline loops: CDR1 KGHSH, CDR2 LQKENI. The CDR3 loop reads CASSGTGNADTQYF. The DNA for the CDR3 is TGTGCCAGCTCGGGGACAGGGAATGCAGATACGCAGTATTTT.

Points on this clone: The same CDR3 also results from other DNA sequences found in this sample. DNA for the CDR3: TGTGCCAGCCGTACCAGGGAGACCCAGTACTTC. Its protein product is CASRTRETQYF. The chain joins TRBV6-5 to TRBJ2-5; D remains unclear. The CDR3 contains 11 residues. Per the germline V gene, CDR1 is MNHEY and CDR2 is SVGAGI. Trimming pared 8 bases from V and 5 bases from J, leaving 9 bases between.

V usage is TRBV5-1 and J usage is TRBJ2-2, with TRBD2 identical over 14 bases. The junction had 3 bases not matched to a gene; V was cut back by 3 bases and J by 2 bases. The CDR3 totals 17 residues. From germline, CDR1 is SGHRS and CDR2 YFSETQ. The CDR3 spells CASSWGLAGANTGELFF. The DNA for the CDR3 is TGCGCCAGCAGCTGGGGACTAGCGGGGGCCAACACCGGGGAGCTGTTTTTT.

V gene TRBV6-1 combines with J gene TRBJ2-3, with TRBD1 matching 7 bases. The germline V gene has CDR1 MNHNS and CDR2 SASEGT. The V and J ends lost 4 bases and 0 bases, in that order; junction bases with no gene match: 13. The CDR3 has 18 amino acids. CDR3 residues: CASSVVRGQRTSTDTQYF. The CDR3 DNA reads TGTGCCAGCAGTGTCGTCCGGGGACAGCGTACCAGCACAGATACGCAGTATTTT.

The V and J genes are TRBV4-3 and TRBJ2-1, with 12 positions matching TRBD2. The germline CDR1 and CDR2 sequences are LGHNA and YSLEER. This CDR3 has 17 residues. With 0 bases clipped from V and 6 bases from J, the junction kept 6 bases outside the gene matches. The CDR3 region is CASSQDRRTSGINEQFF. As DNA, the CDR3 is TGCGCCAGCAGCCAAGATAGGCGGACTAGCGGGATCAATGAGCAGTTCTTC.